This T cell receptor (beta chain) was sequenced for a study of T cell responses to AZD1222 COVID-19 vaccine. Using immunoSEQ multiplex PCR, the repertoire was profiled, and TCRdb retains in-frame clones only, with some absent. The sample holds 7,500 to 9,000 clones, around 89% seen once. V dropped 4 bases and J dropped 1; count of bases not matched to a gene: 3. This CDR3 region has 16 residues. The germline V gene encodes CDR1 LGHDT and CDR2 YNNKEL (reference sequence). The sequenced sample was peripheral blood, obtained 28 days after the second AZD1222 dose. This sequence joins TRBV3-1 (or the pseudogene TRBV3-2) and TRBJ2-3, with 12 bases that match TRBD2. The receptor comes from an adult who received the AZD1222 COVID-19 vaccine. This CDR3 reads CASSLRLAGGTDTQYF. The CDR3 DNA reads TGTGCCAGCAGCCTCCGACTAGCGGGGGGCACAGATACGCAGTATTTT.